One and the same sample provided the 9 T cell receptor beta chains below, sequenced in a study of shared clonotypes between healthy human individuals. The repertoire was sequenced with immunoSEQ multiplex PCR; TCRdb's copy has only in-frame clones and lacks some. Among fewer than 1.8 million clones listed, approximately 98.5% were seen once. Sequencing was performed on naive CD4+ T cells sorted from blood. Noted subset: CD45RA+ positively selected. The receptors originated from a man between 25 and 39 years old in good health.

The chain joins TRBV6-1 to TRBJ2-1; D is uncertain. Germline V gives CDR1 MNHNS, CDR2 SASEGT. V lost 7 bases, J lost 0 bases, and 10 bases lay in between. This CDR3 is 14 amino acids long. Here the CDR3 reads CASNSKSSYNEQFF. As DNA, the CDR3 is TGTGCCAGCAATTCAAAAAGCTCCTACAATGAGCAGTTCTTC.

This clone was found once. This chain uses TRBV7-9 with TRBJ2-4; no definite D call. Germline-derived CDR1 and CDR2 are SEHNR and FQNEAQ (reference sequence). Trimming pared 4 bases from V and 6 bases from J, leaving 16 bases between. The length of the CDR3 is 15 residues. The CDR3 region is CASSSHGLKLNIQYF. The CDR3 bases are TGTGCCAGCAGCTCCCATGGCCTGAAATTAAACATTCAGTACTTC.

This clone came up once. The chain combines TRBV27 with TRBJ1-2, with 8 bases lining up with TRBD1. From germline, CDR1 is MNHEY and CDR2 SMNVEV (reference sequence). V shed 5 bases and J 7 bases; nucleotides not matched to a gene: 12. This CDR3 spans 15 amino acids. CDR3 region: CASSQGFADRGGYTF. The DNA for the CDR3 is TGTGCCAGCAGTCAGGGATTCGCCGACAGGGGTGGCTACACCTTC.

The chain links TRBV27 to TRBJ2-1; D is possibly TRBD1 (5 bases). Trimming cost V 2 bases and J 7 bases, with 9 bases left between them. Germline V lookup: CDR1 MNHEY, CDR2 SMNVEV (reference sequence). This CDR3 contains 13 residues. The CDR3 bases are TGTGCCAGCAGTTTACCAGGGCGAAATGAGCAGTTCTTC. It is translated as CASSLPGRNEQFF.

This chain connects TRBV7-9 to TRBJ2-5, with D hard to call. Deletions cut 6 bases from V and 2 bases from J, with 19 bases between. The CDR3 length is 16 residues. Germline V lookup: CDR1 SEHNR, CDR2 FQNEAQ (reference sequence). The CDR3, as DNA: TGTGCCAGCAGGCCGAGGCTCGGCGGCCGTCAAGAGACCCAGTACTTC. It specifies CASRPRLGGRQETQYF.

The chain combines TRBV18 with TRBJ1-2; possibly TRBD1 for D (6 bases). The CDR3 has 14 residues. Germline V gene lookup returns CDR1 KGHSH and CDR2 LQKENI. V was shortened by 5 bases and J by 7 bases, with 17 bases between the two germline ends. The CDR3 loop reads CASSDLPRGGGYTF. CDR3 DNA: TGTGCCAGCTCAGACCTTCCCAGGGGTGGTGGCTACACCTTC.

This chain links TRBV5-1 with TRBJ2-1; D unresolved. V gave up 6 bases and J gave up 3 bases, with 16 bases separating them. This CDR3 comprises 15 residues. Germline V CDR1 and CDR2: SGHRS, YFSETQ. Written as DNA, the CDR3 is TGCGCCAGCACCGAGACTCCTGGCGTCTACAATGAGCAGTTCTTC. It codes for CASTETPGVYNEQFF. The whole variable domain, filled in from reference TRBV5-1 and TRBJ2-1, reads KAGVTQTPRYLIKTRGQQVTLSCSPISGHRSVSWYQQTPGQGLQFLFEYFSETQRNKGNFPGRFSGRQFSNSRSEMNVSTLELGDSALYLCASTETPGVYNEQFFGPGTRLTVL.

V gene TRBV10-3 combines with J gene TRBJ2-3; D gene ambiguous. The V and J ends lost 2 bases and 5 bases respectively, with 2 bases between them. This CDR3 region has 11 residues. The V gene's germline CDR1 is ENHRY and CDR2 SYGVKD. The CDR3 DNA reads as TGTGCCATCAGTGAGGTAGATACGCAGTATTTT. Protein sequence: CAISEVDTQYF.

The chain joins TRBV5-1 to TRBJ2-5; no reliable D call. The germline V gene encodes CDR1 SGHRS and CDR2 YFSETQ. The CDR3 is made up of 12 amino acids. Trimming stripped 1 base from V and 5 bases from J, with 6 bases between. The DNA of the CDR3 is TGCGCCAGCAGCTTGAATCCGGAGACCCAGTACTTC. Amino acid sequence: CASSLNPETQYF.